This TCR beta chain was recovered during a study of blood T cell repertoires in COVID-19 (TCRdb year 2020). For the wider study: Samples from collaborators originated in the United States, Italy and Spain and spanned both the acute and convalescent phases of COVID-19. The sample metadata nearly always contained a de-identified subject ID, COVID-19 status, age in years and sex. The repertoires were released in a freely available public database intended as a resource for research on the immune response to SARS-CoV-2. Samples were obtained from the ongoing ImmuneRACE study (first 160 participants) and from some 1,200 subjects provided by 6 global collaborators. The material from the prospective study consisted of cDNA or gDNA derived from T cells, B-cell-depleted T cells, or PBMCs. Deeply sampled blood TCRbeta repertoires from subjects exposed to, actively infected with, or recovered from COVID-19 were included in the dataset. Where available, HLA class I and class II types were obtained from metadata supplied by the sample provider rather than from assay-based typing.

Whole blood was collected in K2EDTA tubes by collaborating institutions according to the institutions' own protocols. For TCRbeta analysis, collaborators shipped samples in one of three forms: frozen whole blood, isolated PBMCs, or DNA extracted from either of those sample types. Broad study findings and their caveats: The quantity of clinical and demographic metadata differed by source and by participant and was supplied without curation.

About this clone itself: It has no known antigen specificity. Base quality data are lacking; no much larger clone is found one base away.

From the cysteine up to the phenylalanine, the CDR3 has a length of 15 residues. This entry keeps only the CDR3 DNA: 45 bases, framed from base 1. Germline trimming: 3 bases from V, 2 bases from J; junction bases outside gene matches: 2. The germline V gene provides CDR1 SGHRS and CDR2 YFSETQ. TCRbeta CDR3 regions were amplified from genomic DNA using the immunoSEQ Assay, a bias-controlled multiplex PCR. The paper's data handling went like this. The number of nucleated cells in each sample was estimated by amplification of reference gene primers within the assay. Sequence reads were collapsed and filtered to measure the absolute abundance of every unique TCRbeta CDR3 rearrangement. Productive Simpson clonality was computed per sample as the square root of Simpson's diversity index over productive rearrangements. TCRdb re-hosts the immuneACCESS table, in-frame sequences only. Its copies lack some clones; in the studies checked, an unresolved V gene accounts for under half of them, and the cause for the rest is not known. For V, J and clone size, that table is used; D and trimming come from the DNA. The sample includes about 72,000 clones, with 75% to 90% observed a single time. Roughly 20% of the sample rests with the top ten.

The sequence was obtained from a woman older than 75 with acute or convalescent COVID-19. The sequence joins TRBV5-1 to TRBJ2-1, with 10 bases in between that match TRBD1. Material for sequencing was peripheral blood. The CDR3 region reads CASSSTGGTYNEQFF. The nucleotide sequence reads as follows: TGCGCCAGCAGCTCGACAGGGGGCACCTACAATGAGCAGTTCTTC.